These 29 T cell receptor beta chains share one sample of origin, sequenced in a study of blood T cell repertoires in COVID-19. TCRdb keeps only in-frame clones here, not all; method: immunoSEQ multiplex PCR. The table has around 70,000 clones, 60% to 80% seen once; the top ten hold around 12%. The sequencing sample was made of peripheral blood. Every receptor here comes from a human donor in a cohort sampled during active COVID-19.

There are a few counts of this clone. The chain has TRBV20-1 and TRBJ2-7; 8 bases align to TRBD1. The CDR3 covers 11 residues. Unmatched junction bases numbered 4, after V lost 3 bases and J lost 9 bases. CDR1 DFQATT and CDR2 SNEGSKA come from the germline V gene (reference sequence). For the CDR3, the DNA is TGCAGTGCTAGCCCAGGGGGCGCGCAGTACTTC. This encodes CSASPGGAQYF.

The count of this clone is one. This rearrangement joins TRBV24-1 to TRBJ2-1; D gene uncertain. V was trimmed by 3 bases and J by 5 bases, leaving 10 bases between them. From germline, CDR1 is KGHDR and CDR2 SFDVKD. The CDR3 spans 14 residues. The CDR3 reads CATSDVNRNNEQFF. CDR3 sequence (DNA): TGTGCCACCAGTGATGTTAACAGAAACAATGAGCAGTTCTTC.

The chain combines TRBV11-3 with TRBJ1-4; weak D call: TRBD1 (5 bases). The CDR3 is 13 residues long. Germline V gene sequence: CDR1 SGHNT, CDR2 YENEEA. V was trimmed by 3 bases and J by 4 bases, leaving 6 bases between them. CDR3 sequence: CASSFQGNEKLFF. The CDR3 DNA sequence: TGTGCCAGCAGCTTTCAGGGTAATGAAAAACTGTTTTTT.

This clone was observed a handful of times. The V and J genes are TRBV9 and TRBJ1-1; D is perhaps TRBD1 (5 bases). Germline CDR1 is SGDLS and CDR2 is YYNGEE. V shed 0 bases and J shed 0 bases, with 9 bases lying between them. The CDR3 spans 15 residues. The CDR3 spells CASSVGGSLNTEAFF. In DNA form, the CDR3 reads TGTGCCAGCAGCGTAGGGGGCAGCTTGAACACTGAAGCTTTCTTT. The full variable domain, rest sourced from reference TRBV9 and TRBJ1-1, is DSGVTQTPKHLITATGQRVTLRCSPRSGDLSVYWYQQSLDQGLQFLIQYYNGEERAKGNILERFSAQQFPDLHSELNLSSLELGDSALYFCASSVGGSLNTEAFFGQGTRLTVV.

V and J are TRBV5-1 and TRBJ2-3, with D maybe TRBD2 (6 bases). V lost 7 bases and J lost 1, with 13 bases in between. The CDR3 runs to 14 residues. The germline V gene has CDR1 SGHRS and CDR2 YFSETQ. DNA of the CDR3: TGCGCCAGCCGGGAGACGGGGCGCACAGATACGCAGTATTTT. Amino acid sequence: CASRETGRTDTQYF.

This rearrangement joins TRBV4-1 to TRBJ2-7, with D perhaps matching TRBD2 (6 bases). The germline gives CDR1 MGHRA, CDR2 YSYEKL. Trimming took off 3 bases at V and 2 bases at J, with 23 bases between the two ends. This CDR3 is built from 18 residues. The CDR3 nucleotides read TGCGCCAGCAGCCAGGGCTTAGGAGGGGACTCGCTGACCTACGAGCAGTACTTC. It codes for CASSQGLGGDSLTYEQYF.

This clone was seen only a few times. This chain connects TRBV29-1 to TRBJ2-7; 12 bases agree with TRBD1. Germline assignment: CDR1 SQVTM and CDR2 ANQGSEA. CDR3 length: 13 amino acids. V shed 3 bases and J 4 bases; nucleotides not matched to a gene: 1. The chain's CDR3 is CSVEGQGAYEQYF. In DNA, the CDR3 is TGCAGCGTTGAGGGACAGGGGGCATACGAGCAGTACTTC.

The chain carries TRBV5-5 and TRBJ1-1; 7 bases line up with TRBD1. The germline gives CDR1 SGHKS, CDR2 YYEKEE (reference sequence). V lost 1 base, J lost 4 bases, and 4 bases stayed unmatched. The CDR3 is 14 amino acids. The CDR3 spells CASSLKQGSTEAFF. In DNA, the CDR3 is TGTGCCAGCAGCTTGAAACAGGGGAGCACTGAAGCTTTCTTT.

The rearrangement links TRBV7-3 to TRBJ2-1; the match to TRBD2 covers 14 bases. The CDR3 totals 15 residues. With 5 bases clipped from V and 7 bases from J, the junction kept 4 bases outside the gene matches. The germline CDR1 and CDR2 sequences are SGHTA and FQGTGA. This CDR3 reads CASSPGLAGGNEQFF. In nucleotides, the CDR3 is TGTGCCAGCAGCCCCGGACTAGCGGGAGGAAATGAGCAGTTCTTC.

The chain couples TRBV15 to TRBJ2-2; D possibly corresponds to TRBD1 (5 bases). The CDR3 consists of 16 residues. Germline lookup yields CDR1 LNHNV and CDR2 YYDKDF (reference sequence). The V and J ends lost 0 bases and 7 bases respectively, with 15 bases between them. In nucleotides, the CDR3 is TGTGCCACCAGCAGAGATCGCGTGACAGTGGACGGGGAGCTGTTTTTT. It is translated as CATSRDRVTVDGELFF.

The gene calls are TRBV14 and TRBJ2-2; TRBD1 might be the D (6 bases). Germline V CDR1 and CDR2: SGHDN, FVKESK. V lost 3 bases, J lost 7 bases, and 18 bases lay in between. CDR3 length: 16 residues. In DNA, the CDR3 is TGTGCCAGCAGCCAGTTCGGGACACCTCTCGGCGGGGAGCTGTTTTTT. This gives the protein CASSQFGTPLGGELFF.

This chain joins TRBV5-1 and TRBJ1-1; TRBD1 matches 8 bases. The CDR3 has 15 amino acids. Trimming cost V 2 bases and J 1 base; bases outside gene matches: 4. In germline, CDR1 is SGHRS, CDR2 YFSETQ. The CDR3 protein is CASSFPDRENTEAFF. The CDR3 bases are TGCGCCAGCAGCTTTCCGGACAGGGAGAACACTGAAGCTTTCTTT. Drawing the rest from reference TRBV5-1 and TRBJ1-1, the complete variable domain is KAGVTQTPRYLIKTRGQQVTLSCSPISGHRSVSWYQQTPGQGLQFLFEYFSETQRNKGNFPGRFSGRQFSNSRSEMNVSTLELGDSALYLCASSFPDRENTEAFFGQGTRLTVV.

V and J are TRBV3-1 (or the pseudogene TRBV3-2) and TRBJ1-2; no reliable D call. Deletions cut 2 bases from V and 3 bases from J, with 7 bases between. The V gene's germline CDR1 is LGHDT and CDR2 YNNKEL (reference sequence). This CDR3 spans 13 amino acids. The CDR3 region is CASSQRRYYGYTF. The CDR3 nucleotides are TGTGCCAGCAGCCAACGCCGGTACTATGGCTACACCTTC.

The V gene is TRBV2, the J gene TRBJ1-5; D might be TRBD1 (5 bases). The V gene's germline CDR1 is SNHLY and CDR2 FYNNEI. This CDR3 has 15 amino acids. V shed 2 bases and J shed 2 bases, with 10 bases lying between them. CDR3 DNA: TGTGCCAGCAGTGAAATTTGGGGGGGCAATCAGCCCCAGCATTTT. This sequence encodes CASSEIWGGNQPQHF.

This rearrangement joins TRBV18 to TRBJ1-6; 7 bases line up with TRBD1. The V and J ends lost 2 bases and 7 bases, in that order; junction bases with no gene match: 2. This CDR3 is 14 amino acids long. In germline, CDR1 is KGHSH, CDR2 LQKENI. In DNA, the CDR3 is TGTGCCAGCTCACCAACAGGGGAAAATTCACCCCTCCACTTT. This translates into CASSPTGENSPLHF.

This rearrangement joins TRBV28 to TRBJ1-2; D not certain. V was cut by 6 bases and J by 0 bases, with 14 bases left in between. This CDR3 comprises 15 residues. Germline values: CDR1 MDHEN, CDR2 SYDVKM. CDR3 region: CASRAMKSANYGYTF. In DNA form, the CDR3 reads TGTGCCAGCAGAGCCATGAAATCCGCTAACTATGGCTACACCTTC.

This clone was found a few times. This chain connects TRBV2 to TRBJ2-1, with TRBD2 matching over 12 bases. This CDR3 contains 15 residues. Germline CDR1 reads SNHLY; CDR2 reads FYNNEI. V shed 6 bases and J 6 bases; nucleotides not matched to a gene: 6. CDR3 region: CASRLTSGSPNEQFF. For the CDR3, the DNA is TGTGCCAGCAGACTGACTAGCGGGAGTCCCAATGAGCAGTTCTTC. Based on the CDR3 plus reference TRBV2 and TRBJ2-1, the full variable domain is EPEVTQTPSHQVTQMGQEVILRCVPISNHLYFYWYRQILGQKVEFLVSFYNNEISEKSEIFDDQFSVERPDGSNFTLKIRSTKLEDSAMYFCASRLTSGSPNEQFFGPGTRLTVL.

This clone appeared once. The chain carries TRBV30 and TRBJ1-2; possibly TRBD1 for D (6 bases). Germline loops: CDR1 GTSNPN, CDR2 SVGIG (reference sequence). Trimming pared 5 bases from V and 5 bases from J, leaving 15 bases between. This CDR3 is built from 13 residues. The CDR3 protein is CAWGVGAGYGYTF. The CDR3 DNA sequence: TGTGCCTGGGGCGTGGGGGCGGGTTATGGCTACACCTTC.

The J gene is TRBJ2-1, the V gene TRBV5-1; 10 nucleotides line up with TRBD2. From germline, CDR1 is SGHRS and CDR2 YFSETQ. V shed 1 base and J 2 bases; nucleotides not matched to a gene: 0. This CDR3 has 15 residues. The CDR3 DNA reads TGCGCCAGCAGCTTGACTAGCGGGACCTACAATGAGCAGTTCTTC. It encodes CASSLTSGTYNEQFF.

About this clone itself: Other DNA sequences in the sample encode the same CDR3. J is TRBJ1-1 and V is TRBV9; D perhaps matches TRBD1 (5 bases). Per the germline V gene, CDR1 is SGDLS and CDR2 is YYNGEE. This CDR3 contains 14 residues. V was clipped by 0 bases and J by 5 bases, with 11 bases between them. The CDR3 spells CASSVALGGTEAFF. The CDR3 DNA sequence: TGTGCCAGCAGCGTAGCTTTGGGGGGAACTGAAGCTTTCTTT. Variable domain in full (rest from reference TRBV9 and TRBJ1-1): DSGVTQTPKHLITATGQRVTLRCSPRSGDLSVYWYQQSLDQGLQFLIQYYNGEERAKGNILERFSAQQFPDLHSELNLSSLELGDSALYFCASSVALGGTEAFFGQGTRLTVV.

CDR3 in DNA: TGTGCCAGCAGCTTCATGAACACTGAAGCTTTCTTT. It yields the protein CASSFMNTEAFF. The chain carries TRBV11-3 and TRBJ1-1; no definite D call. V was trimmed by 3 bases and J by 0 bases, leaving 2 bases between them. Germline loops: CDR1 SGHNT, CDR2 YENEEA. This CDR3 is built from 12 residues.

The rearrangement links TRBV28 to TRBJ1-2; tentatively, D is TRBD1 (5 bases). This CDR3 spans 15 amino acids. V shed 6 bases and J shed 5 bases, with 19 bases lying between them. Germline CDR1 reads MDHEN; CDR2 reads SYDVKM. This chain's CDR3 is CASRPPAGPGYGYTF. The DNA of the CDR3 is TGTGCCAGCAGGCCGCCGGCGGGGCCGGGGTATGGCTACACCTTC.

The chain uses TRBV5-8 and TRBJ1-4, with 10 bases matching TRBD1. With V trimmed by 4 bases and J by 2 bases, 5 bases remained unmatched. CDR1 is SGHTS and CDR2 is YDEGEE in the germline V gene. The CDR3 totals 16 residues. The CDR3 DNA reads as TGTGCCAGCAGCCGAGACAGGGGGCGTACTAATGAAAAACTGTTTTTT. Translating gives CASSRDRGRTNEKLFF.

The chain has TRBV28 and TRBJ2-7, with 8 bases aligning to TRBD1. CDR3 length: 13 amino acids. V gave up 6 bases and J gave up 2 bases; unmatched junction bases: 3. The germline V gene has CDR1 MDHEN and CDR2 SYDVKM. CDR3 coding DNA: TGTGCCAGCAGGGGGACAGGTACCTACGAGCAGTACTTC. Encoded protein: CASRGTGTYEQYF.

The chain has TRBV5-1 and TRBJ2-1; perhaps TRBD1 as D (6 bases). This CDR3 has 14 residues. V was clipped by 6 bases and J by 4 bases, with 14 bases between them. Germline V lookup: CDR1 SGHRS, CDR2 YFSETQ. The CDR3 spells CASTGQPGYNEQFF. The CDR3 region has the DNA TGCGCCAGCACTGGACAGCCCGGATACAATGAGCAGTTCTTC. The full variable domain, its missing parts supplied by reference TRBV5-1 and TRBJ2-1, is KAGVTQTPRYLIKTRGQQVTLSCSPISGHRSVSWYQQTPGQGLQFLFEYFSETQRNKGNFPGRFSGRQFSNSRSEMNVSTLELGDSALYLCASTGQPGYNEQFFGPGTRLTVL.

In regard to this clone: The junction differs from germline at one of its ends, possibly a read error. The rearrangement uses TRBV7-7 and TRBJ1-1; D is unresolved. Germline V gene sequence: CDR1 SSHAT, CDR2 FNYEAQ (reference sequence). The CDR3 consists of 13 residues. The CDR3 bases are TGTGCTAGCAGCTCGGAGATGAACACTGAAGCTTTCTTT. The encoded protein is CASSSEMNTEAFF.

The chain uses TRBV5-1 and TRBJ1-4; no reliable D call. Germline lookup yields CDR1 SGHRS and CDR2 YFSETQ. With 1 base removed from V and 11 bases from J, the gap between germline ends came to 18 bases. The CDR3 has 15 residues. Here the CDR3 DNA reads TGCGCCAGCAGCTTGAATGGAATCAGTAGGGAGAAACTGTTTTTT. Encoded protein: CASSLNGISREKLFF.

This clone was seen just once. The J gene is TRBJ1-1, the V gene TRBV5-6, with 9 bases aligning to TRBD1. This CDR3 has 13 amino acids. CDR1 and CDR2 (germline): SGHDT, YYEEEE. V gave up 1 base and J gave up 11 bases; unmatched junction bases: 6. CDR3 coding DNA: TGTGCCAGCAGCTTGACCGGGACAGGGAACGCTTTCTTT. It is translated as CASSLTGTGNAFF. Variable domain in full (rest from reference TRBV5-6 and TRBJ1-1): DAGVTQSPTHLIKTRGQQVTLRCSPKSGHDTVSWYQQALGQGPQFIFQYYEEEERQRGNFPDRFSGHQFPNYSSELNVNALLLGDSALYLCASSLTGTGNAFFGQGTRLTVV.

V and J are TRBV27 and TRBJ2-5; tentative D call: TRBD1 (5 bases). The V gene lost 6 bases and the J gene lost 5 bases, with 16 bases spanning the gap. The germline V gene has CDR1 MNHEY and CDR2 SMNVEV (reference sequence). The CDR3 totals 14 residues. The chain's CDR3 is CASRLFGAGETQYF. The CDR3 DNA is TGTGCCAGCAGGTTGTTTGGGGCCGGGGAGACCCAGTACTTC.